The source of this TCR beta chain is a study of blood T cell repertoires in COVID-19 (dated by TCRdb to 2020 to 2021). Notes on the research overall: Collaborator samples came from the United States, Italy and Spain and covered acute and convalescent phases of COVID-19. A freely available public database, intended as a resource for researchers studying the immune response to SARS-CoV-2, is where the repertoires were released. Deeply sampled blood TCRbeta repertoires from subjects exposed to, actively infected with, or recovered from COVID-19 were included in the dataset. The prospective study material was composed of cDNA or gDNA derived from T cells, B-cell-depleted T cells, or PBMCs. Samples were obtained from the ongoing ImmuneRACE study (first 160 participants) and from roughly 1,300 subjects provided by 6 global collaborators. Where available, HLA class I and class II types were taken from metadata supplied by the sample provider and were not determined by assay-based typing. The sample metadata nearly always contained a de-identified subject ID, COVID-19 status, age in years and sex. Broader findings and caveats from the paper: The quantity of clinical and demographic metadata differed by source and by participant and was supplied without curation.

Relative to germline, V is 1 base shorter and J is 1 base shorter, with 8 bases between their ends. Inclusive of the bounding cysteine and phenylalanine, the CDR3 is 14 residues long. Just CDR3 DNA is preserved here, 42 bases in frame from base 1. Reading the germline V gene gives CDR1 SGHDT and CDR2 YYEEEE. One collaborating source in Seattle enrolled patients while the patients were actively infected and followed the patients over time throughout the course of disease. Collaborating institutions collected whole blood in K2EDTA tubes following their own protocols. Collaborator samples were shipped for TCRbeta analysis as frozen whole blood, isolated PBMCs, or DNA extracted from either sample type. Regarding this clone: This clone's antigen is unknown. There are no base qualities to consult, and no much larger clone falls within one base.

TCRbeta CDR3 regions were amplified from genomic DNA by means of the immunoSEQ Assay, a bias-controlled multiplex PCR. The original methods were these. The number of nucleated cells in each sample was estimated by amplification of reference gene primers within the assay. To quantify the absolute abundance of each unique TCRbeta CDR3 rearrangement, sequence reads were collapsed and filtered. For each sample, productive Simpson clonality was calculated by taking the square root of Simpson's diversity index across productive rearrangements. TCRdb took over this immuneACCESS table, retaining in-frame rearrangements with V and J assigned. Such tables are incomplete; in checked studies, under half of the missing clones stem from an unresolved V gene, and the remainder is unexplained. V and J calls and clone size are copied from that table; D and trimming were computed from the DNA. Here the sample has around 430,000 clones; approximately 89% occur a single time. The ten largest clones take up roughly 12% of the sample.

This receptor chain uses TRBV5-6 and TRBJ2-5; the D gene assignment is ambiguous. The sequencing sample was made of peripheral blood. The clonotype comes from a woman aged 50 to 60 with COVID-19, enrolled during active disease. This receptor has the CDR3 CASSLWHLQETQYF. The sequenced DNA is TGTGCCAGCAGCTTGTGGCACCTCCAAGAGACCCAGTACTTC.